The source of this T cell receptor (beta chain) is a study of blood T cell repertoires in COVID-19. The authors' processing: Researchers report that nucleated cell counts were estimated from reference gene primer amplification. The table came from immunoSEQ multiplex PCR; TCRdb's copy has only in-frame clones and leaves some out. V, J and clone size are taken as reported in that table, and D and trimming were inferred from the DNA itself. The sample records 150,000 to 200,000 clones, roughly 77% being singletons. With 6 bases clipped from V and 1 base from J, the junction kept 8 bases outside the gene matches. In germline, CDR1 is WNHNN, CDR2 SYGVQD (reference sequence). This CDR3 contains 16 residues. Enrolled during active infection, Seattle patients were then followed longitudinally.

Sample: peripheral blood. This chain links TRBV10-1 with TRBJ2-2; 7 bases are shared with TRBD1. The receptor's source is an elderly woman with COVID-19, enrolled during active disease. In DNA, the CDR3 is TGCGCCAGCAGGGGGACAGCCTCTGGGAACACCGGGGAGCTGTTTTTT. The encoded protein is CASRGTASGNTGELFF.